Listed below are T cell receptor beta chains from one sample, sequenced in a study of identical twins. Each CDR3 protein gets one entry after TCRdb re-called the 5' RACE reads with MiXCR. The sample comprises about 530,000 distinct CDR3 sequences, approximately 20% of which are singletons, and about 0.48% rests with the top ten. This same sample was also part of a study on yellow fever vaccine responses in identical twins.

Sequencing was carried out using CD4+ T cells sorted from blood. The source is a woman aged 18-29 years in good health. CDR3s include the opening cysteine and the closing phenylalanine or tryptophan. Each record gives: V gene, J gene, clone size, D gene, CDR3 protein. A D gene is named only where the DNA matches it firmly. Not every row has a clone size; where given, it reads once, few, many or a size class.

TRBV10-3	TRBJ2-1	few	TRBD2	CAISEFEPGTRNNEQFF
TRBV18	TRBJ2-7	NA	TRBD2	CASHPGVLAGVDEQYF
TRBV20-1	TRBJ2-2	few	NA	CSARAQETTGELFF
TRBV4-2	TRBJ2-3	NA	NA	CASSQFWSEGTTYTDTQYF
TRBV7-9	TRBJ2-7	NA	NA	CASSKSGIPEQYF
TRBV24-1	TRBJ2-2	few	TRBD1	CATSDPIGGQGNTGELFF
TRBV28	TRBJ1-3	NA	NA	CASSLVRVGNTIYF
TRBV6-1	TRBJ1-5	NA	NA	CASSPQGPLRAQHF
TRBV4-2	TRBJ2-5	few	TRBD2	CASSQDQGTSVAQETQYF
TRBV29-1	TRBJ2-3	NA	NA	CSVEATAGRTDTQYF
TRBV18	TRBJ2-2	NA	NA	CASSTTETGELFF
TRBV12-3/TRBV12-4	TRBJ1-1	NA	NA	CASSLTEAFF
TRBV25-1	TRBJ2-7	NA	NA	CASTEGPITYEQYF
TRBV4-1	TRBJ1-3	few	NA	CASSQGLQASGNTIYF
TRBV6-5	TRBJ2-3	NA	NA	CASSYRAAGGDTQYF
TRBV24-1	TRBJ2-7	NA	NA	CATSDSWGAEQYF
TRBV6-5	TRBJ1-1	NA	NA	CASSLRGAPLNTEAFF
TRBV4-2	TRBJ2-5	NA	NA	CASSQEYGSETQYF
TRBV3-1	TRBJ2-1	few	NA	CASSQVVGVVIYEQFF
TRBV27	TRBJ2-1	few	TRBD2	CASSLIRAGGLRNEQFF
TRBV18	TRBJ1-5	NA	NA	CASSPPGGSNQPQHF
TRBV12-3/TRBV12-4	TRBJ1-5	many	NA	CASSRTGVYSNQPQHF
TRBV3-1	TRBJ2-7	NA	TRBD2	CASSLKGLVNEQYF